This T cell receptor beta chain was retrieved from a study of T-cell reconstitution after alpha-beta-depleted transplantation in children. This clonotype came up a few times. The V and J ends lost 5 bases and 0 bases respectively, with 17 bases between them. This CDR3 contains 16 residues. CDR1 and CDR2 from the germline V gene are PRHDT and FYEKMQ (reference sequence). The TCRbeta library was prepared with unique molecular identifiers. From the PCR reads, TCRdb called clonotypes with MiXCR, one entry per CDR3 protein. The data show 780,000 or so distinct CDR3 sequences, roughly 15% seen once. This chain links TRBV13 with TRBJ2-7; D perhaps matches TRBD1 (6 bases). Sequenced material: PBMCs, mostly from graft donor cells, taken 360 days after TCRalphabeta/CD19-depleted stem cell transplant. The TCR sequence derives from a male patient younger than 18 who had a stem cell transplant for acute lymphoblastic leukemia, so the T cells may come from the graft donor. CDR3: CASSARGGQISYEQYF. As DNA, the CDR3 is TGTGCCAGCAGCGCCCGCGGCGGACAGATCTCCTACGAGCAGTACTTC.